What follows is one T cell receptor (beta chain) and its context. No antigen is known for it. Given a much more abundant clone one base away, this may be a read error. The data were taken from a study of metastatic and nonmetastatic thyroid tumors. About the research overall: Both malignant and benign thyroid patients supplied peripheral blood and tumor or nodule tissue samples, across which the repertoires of these patients were then compared. Study-wide points: Patients with malignant thyroid tumors reportedly had significantly higher TCR beta diversity than those with benign nodules, in blood and tumor.

Trimming pared 0 bases from V and 4 bases from J, leaving 12 bases between. The germline CDR1 and CDR2 sequences are SGHVS and FNYEAQ. This CDR3 contains 15 residues. Per the authors' pipeline: Using the CDR3 differences seen across clinicopathological groups, the authors built a distant-metastasis classifier for papillary thyroid cancer, which was meant to discriminate distant-metastatic patients. MiXCR reprocessed the PCR reads for TCRdb. TCRdb's processing, not the authors' own work, is the source of the V and J calls. This table holds about 33,000 clones, more than 15% found once. No treatment had been given to any patient before thyroid surgery.

The sequenced sample was blood. The origin of this receptor is a female donor with papillary thyroid cancer or a benign thyroid nodule (not recorded which). Some clones in this sample may be carry-over from other donors' samples. This chain joins TRBV7-6 and TRBJ1-1; D not certain. CDR3 residues: CASSLALGWPTEAFF. CDR3 coding DNA: TGTGCCAGCAGCTTAGCGCTTGGGTGGCCCACTGAAGCTTTCTTT.